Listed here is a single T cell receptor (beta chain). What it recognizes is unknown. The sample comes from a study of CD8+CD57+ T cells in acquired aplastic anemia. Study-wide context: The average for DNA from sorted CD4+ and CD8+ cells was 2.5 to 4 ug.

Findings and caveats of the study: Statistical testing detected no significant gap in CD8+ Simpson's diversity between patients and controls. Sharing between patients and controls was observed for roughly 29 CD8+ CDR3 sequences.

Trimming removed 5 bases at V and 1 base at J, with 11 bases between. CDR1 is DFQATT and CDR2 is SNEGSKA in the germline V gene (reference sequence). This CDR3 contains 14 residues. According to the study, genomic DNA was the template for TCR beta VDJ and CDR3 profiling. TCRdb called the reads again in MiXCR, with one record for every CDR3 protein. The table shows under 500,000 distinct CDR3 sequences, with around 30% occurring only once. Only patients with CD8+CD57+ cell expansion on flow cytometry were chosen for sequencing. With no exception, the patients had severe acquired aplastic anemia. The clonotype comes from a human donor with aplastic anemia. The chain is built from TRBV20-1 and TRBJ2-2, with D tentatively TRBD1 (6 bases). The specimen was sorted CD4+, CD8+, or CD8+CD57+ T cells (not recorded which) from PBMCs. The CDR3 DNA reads TGCAGTGCTTCCCGGGACAAGAACACCGGGGAGCTGTTTTTT. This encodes CSASRDKNTGELFF.